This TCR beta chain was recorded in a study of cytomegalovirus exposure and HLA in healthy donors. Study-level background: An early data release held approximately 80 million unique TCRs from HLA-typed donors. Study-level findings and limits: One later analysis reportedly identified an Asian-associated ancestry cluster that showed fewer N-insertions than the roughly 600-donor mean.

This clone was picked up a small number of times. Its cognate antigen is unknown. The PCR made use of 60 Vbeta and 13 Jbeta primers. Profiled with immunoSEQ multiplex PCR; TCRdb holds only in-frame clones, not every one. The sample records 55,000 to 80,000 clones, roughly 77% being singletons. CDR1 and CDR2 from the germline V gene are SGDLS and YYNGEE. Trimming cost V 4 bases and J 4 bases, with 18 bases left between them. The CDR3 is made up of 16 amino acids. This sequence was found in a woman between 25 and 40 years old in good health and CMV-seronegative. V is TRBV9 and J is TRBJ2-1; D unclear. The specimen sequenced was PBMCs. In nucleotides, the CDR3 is TGTGCCAGCAGCAATGCTTTTCCACAAATTTACAATGAGCAGTTCTTC. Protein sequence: CASSNAFPQIYNEQFF.